This TCR beta chain came from a study of OX40 agonist ivuxolimab in advanced cancers. Study-wide background: It was ivuxolimab, an agonistic anti-OX40 (CD134) antibody, that patients were treated with. The study's findings and limits: At 0.1 to 3.0 mg/kg and by week 6, clonal expansion occurred in CD4+ and CD8+ blood T cells. Expansion of clones was among the lowest in partial responders at 0.1-3.0 mg/kg.

Assay used: immunoSEQ multiplex PCR; TCRdb lists only in-frame clones, some missing. Among around 12,000 clones, roughly 82% were seen once, and the ten largest hold over 40%. Germline V lookup: CDR1 LNHDA, CDR2 SQIVND (reference sequence). The CDR3 length is 15 residues. The V gene end was trimmed by 4 bases and the J gene end by 7 bases; junction bases not matched to a gene: 9. For this clone: Antigen specificity is unknown.

Blood sampling was done at baseline, cycle 4 day 1, and cycle 7 day 1. This sequence originates from an adult with an advanced solid tumor such as melanoma, head and neck, liver or kidney cancer. The chain is built from TRBV19 and TRBJ2-2, with 7 bases that match TRBD2. The specimen comprised CD4+ or CD8+ T cells sorted from blood, sampled in a trial of the OX40 agonist ivuxolimab. The CDR3 is CASSKAGVYIGELFF. The DNA of the CDR3 is TGTGCCAGTAGTAAGGCGGGGGTGTACATCGGGGAGCTGTTTTTT.